This is a list of T cell receptor beta chains from one sample in a study of blood T cells in healthy people across ages. From the 5' RACE reads, TCRdb called clonotypes with MiXCR, one entry per CDR3 protein. The table includes about a million distinct CDR3 sequences, just over 50% detected once. Material: blood. The receptors stem from an older woman in good health. The CDR3 runs from the conserved cysteine through the conserved F or W. A D gene is named only where the DNA matches it firmly. Only some rows state a clone size, as once, few, many or a class for expanded clones.

J gene,clone size,D gene,V gene,CDR3 DNA,CDR3 protein
TRBJ2-5,-,TRBD1,TRBV10-3,TGTGCCATCAGTTCTAGGACAGGGGATGAGACCCAGTACTTC,CAISSRTGDETQYF
TRBJ2-7,few,-,TRBV27,TGTGCCAGCAGTTTGGGGTCAGAATACGAGCAGTACTTC,CASSLGSEYEQYF
TRBJ2-1,-,TRBD2,TRBV29-1,TGCAGCGTGTCCGGACTAGCGGGAGCTTTGAATGAGCAGTTCTTC,CSVSGLAGALNEQFF
TRBJ2-1,-,-,TRBV12-3/TRBV12-4,TGTGCCAGCACCCGAGCGTTTGGTGAGCAGTTCTTC,CASTRAFGEQFF
TRBJ2-3,once,TRBD1,TRBV6-6,TGTGCCAGCACAAGGACAGGGGCCACAGATACGCAGTATTTT,CASTRTGATDTQYF
TRBJ2-1,-,TRBD2,TRBV6-2/TRBV6-3,TGTGCCAGCGCCGGGACTAGCTTTAATGAGCAGTTCTTC,CASAGTSFNEQFF
TRBJ1-6,-,TRBD1,TRBV25-1,TGTGCCAGCAGCCCATCGACAGGGGAAAATTCACCCCTCCACTTT,CASSPSTGENSPLHF
TRBJ2-5,-,-,TRBV21-1,TGTGCCAGCAGCAAAACCCCCATAGACAGGGAATACCGAGAGACCCAGTACTTC,CASSKTPIDREYRETQYF
TRBJ2-3,-,TRBD2,TRBV5-6,TGTGCCAGCAGCTTAGCGGGAGAAACAGATACGCAGTATTTT,CASSLAGETDTQYF
TRBJ2-7,-,TRBD2,TRBV4-2,TGTGCCAGCAGCCGGGGGGGGGTTAACTACGAGCAGTACTTC,CASSRGGVNYEQYF
TRBJ1-6,-,-,TRBV3-1,TGTGCCAGCAGCCCCCATAAGAATTCACCCCTCCACTTT,CASSPHKNSPLHF
TRBJ2-7,-,TRBD1,TRBV10-1,TGCGCCAGCAGTGGAGACGCTTACAGGGGGCGTCCATACGAGCAGTACTTC,CASSGDAYRGRPYEQYF
TRBJ1-1,-,-,TRBV3-1,TGTGCCAGCAGCTCAGGACGTGTAGCGACTGAAGCTTTCTTT,CASSSGRVATEAFF
TRBJ2-1,-,TRBD1,TRBV27,TGTGCCAGCAGTTCGGACAGGGGAATCTACAATGAGCAGTTCTTC,CASSSDRGIYNEQFF
TRBJ2-1,-,TRBD1,TRBV6-6,TGTGCCAGCAGTGGGACGGACAGGGGAGGCGATGAGCAGTTCTTC,CASSGTDRGGDEQFF
TRBJ2-7,-,-,TRBV30,TGTGCCTGGACAAGGGGTTCTCTGTACGAGCAGTACTTC,CAWTRGSLYEQYF
TRBJ2-7,-,TRBD1,TRBV24-1,TGTGCCACCAGCCCGGACAGGGGGTCTCACGAGCAGTACTTC,CATSPDRGSHEQYF
TRBJ1-2,-,-,TRBV29-1,TGCAGCGTCCCTAGGATACCACCTAACTATGGCTACACCTTC,CSVPRIPPNYGYTF
TRBJ2-7,few,TRBD1,TRBV29-1,TGCAGCGTTGAAGATAGGGGGACAGGACATCCGGGGGTCGAGCAGTACTTC,CSVEDRGTGHPGVEQYF
TRBJ1-2,-,-,TRBV12-3/TRBV12-4,TGTGCCAGCAGTTTTGACGGGGGCTATGGCTACACCTTC,CASSFDGGYGYTF
TRBJ2-1,-,TRBD2,TRBV24-1,TGTGCCACCAGTGATCCATACTCGACTAGCGGGACGTACAATGAGCAGTTCTTC,CATSDPYSTSGTYNEQFF
TRBJ1-5,few,-,TRBV3-1,TGTGCCAGCAGCCAAGCTGGGGCGTCTCAGCCCCAGCATTTT,CASSQAGASQPQHF
TRBJ2-5,few,TRBD2,TRBV20-1,TGCAGTGCTAGGCTGGCGGGAGTCAGGGAGACCCAGTACTTC,CSARLAGVRETQYF
TRBJ2-5,few,-,TRBV7-2,TGTGCCAGCAGCCGATCCAGCCCCCCCAAAGAGACCCAGTACTTC,CASSRSSPPKETQYF
TRBJ1-1,few,-,TRBV7-8,TGTGCCAGCAGCTCCGACACGAGGGAGAGCACTGAAGCTTTCTTT,CASSSDTRESTEAFF
TRBJ1-2,-,TRBD1,TRBV3-1,TGTGCCAGCAGCCTATCGGACAGGACCGGCTATGGCTACACCTTC,CASSLSDRTGYGYTF
TRBJ2-3,-,-,TRBV28,TGTGCCAGCGGGTTAACGGGACCCGGAGTAGATACGCAGTATTTT,CASGLTGPGVDTQYF
TRBJ2-4,many,TRBD1,TRBV29-1,TGCAGCGTTGCCCGGGACAGCCTGCGGTACTTC,CSVARDSLRYF
TRBJ2-7,few,TRBD2,TRBV28,TGTGCCAGCAGTAAGGGACTAGCGGGCGTCGCCATTTCCTACGAGCAGTACTTC,CASSKGLAGVAISYEQYF